One sample yielded the 25 T cell receptor beta chains listed below, sequenced in a study of control samples from healthy donors and cancer patients. Assay used: immunoSEQ multiplex PCR; TCRdb lists only in-frame clones, some missing. The sample includes tens of thousands of clones, around 90% seen only once; the top ten take around 1%. The sample consisted of PBMCs. Every receptor here comes from a man aged 25-45 years with colorectal cancer.

This clone came up once. CDR3 nucleotides: TGTGCCAGCAGCTTAGGGGACAGGGACACCGGGGAGCTGTTTTTT. It is translated as CASSLGDRDTGELFF. The chain employs TRBV7-2 and TRBJ2-2; 9 bases agree with TRBD1. The germline gives CDR1 SGHTA, CDR2 FQGNSA. V dropped 1 base and J dropped 3; count of bases not matched to a gene: 0. This CDR3 has 15 residues.

The gene calls are TRBV2 and TRBJ1-1; TRBD1 aligns across 8 bases. The germline V gene encodes CDR1 SNHLY and CDR2 FYNNEI. Unmatched junction bases numbered 8, after V lost 4 bases and J lost 1 base. This CDR3 contains 16 residues. The CDR3 region is CASSAKSDRANTEAFF. The CDR3 region has the DNA TGTGCCAGCAGTGCAAAATCGGACAGGGCGAACACTGAAGCTTTCTTT.

The rearrangement joins TRBV6-5 to TRBJ2-7; the D gene is possibly TRBD1 (6 bases). The V gene's germline CDR1 is MNHEY and CDR2 SVGAGI. The CDR3 is made up of 12 amino acids. V was pared by 6 bases and J by 3 bases, with 9 bases between. As DNA, the CDR3 is TGTGCCAGCAGGGACAGATACTACGAGCAGTACGTC. Translated, it gives CASRDRYYEQYV.

The CDR3 here is CASTLIQGDTQYF. In nucleotides, the CDR3 is TGTGCCAGCACCTTAATCCAGGGGGATACGCAGTATTTT. The rearrangement uses TRBV27 and TRBJ2-3; possibly TRBD1 for D (6 bases). Germline values: CDR1 MNHEY, CDR2 SMNVEV (reference sequence). This CDR3 region has 13 residues. The ends were cut back, 7 bases at V and 6 bases at J, with 14 bases in the middle.

The sample holds one count of this clone. V is TRBV4-1 and J is TRBJ2-3; D might be TRBD2 (6 bases). The CDR3 is 15 amino acids. Trimming took 1 base from V and 4 from J, leaving 12 bases between them. Per germline, CDR1 MGHRA and CDR2 YSYEKL. Here the CDR3 DNA reads TGCGCCAGCAGCCAAGCGGGGGAGAGCCCAGATACGCAGTATTTT. Translating gives CASSQAGESPDTQYF.

The chain combines TRBV9 with TRBJ1-1, with D unclear. CDR1 is SGDLS, CDR2 YYNGEE, per germline. The CDR3 sequence is 13 residues long. V lost 0 bases, J lost 0 bases, and 3 bases lay in between. The CDR3 sequence is CASSVVMNTEAFF. The CDR3 region has the DNA TGTGCCAGCAGCGTAGTAATGAACACTGAAGCTTTCTTT.

This chain's CDR3 is CASSLRLAGNTGELFF. CDR3 coding DNA: TGTGCCAGCAGCCTTCGACTAGCGGGGAACACCGGGGAGCTGTTTTTT. The genes are TRBV7-6 and TRBJ2-2; TRBD2 aligns across 10 bases. This CDR3 spans 16 amino acids. CDR1 is SGHVS and CDR2 is FNYEAQ in the germline V gene. V lost 5 bases and J lost 1; bases outside the gene matches: 4.

The chain has TRBV12-3 or TRBV12-4 and TRBJ2-3, with D possibly TRBD2 on 5 matching bases. The CDR3 sequence is 13 residues long. V lost 3 bases, J lost 4 bases, and 8 bases lay in between. Written as DNA, the CDR3 is TGTGCCAGCAGTTTCCGAGGGTCAGATACGCAGTATTTT. This gives the protein CASSFRGSDTQYF.

V is TRBV21-1 and J is TRBJ1-2; the D segment call TRBD1 is taken from the table without a DNA check. TRBV21-1 is shown as a pseudogene. CDR3 length: 14 residues. CDR3 in DNA: TGTGCCAGCACCCGAGTCAGGGTCTCATACGGCTACACCTTC. This sequence encodes CASTRVRVSYGYTF.

This rearrangement joins TRBV10-3 to TRBJ1-2; D gene unclear. Trimming took 7 bases from V and 0 from J, leaving 12 bases between them. The germline gives CDR1 ENHRY, CDR2 SYGVKD. The CDR3 contains 14 residues. CDR3 region: CAIMRQPPNYGYTF. DNA of the CDR3: TGTGCCATCATGAGACAACCGCCTAACTATGGCTACACCTTC.

The J gene is TRBJ1-2, the V gene TRBV6-1, with unresolved D. CDR3 length: 12 amino acids. Per the germline V gene, CDR1 is MNHNS and CDR2 is SASEGT. The V and J ends lost 3 bases and 1 base respectively, with 3 bases between them. CDR3 sequence (DNA): TGTGCCAGCAGTGAGGGTAACTATGGCTACACCTTC. It codes for CASSEGNYGYTF.

This rearrangement joins TRBV30 to TRBJ1-1; a possible D gene is TRBD1 (5 bases). V lost 3 bases and J 6 bases, leaving 20 bases between the germline ends. Per germline, CDR1 GTSNPN and CDR2 SVGIG (reference sequence). This CDR3 is 15 amino acids long. The CDR3 sequence is CAWRAHRTFSAEAFF. CDR3 sequence (DNA): TGTGCCTGGAGAGCTCACAGGACATTCAGCGCTGAAGCTTTCTTT.

This clone was observed a handful of times. The rearrangement joins TRBV30 to TRBJ1-1; 8 positions match TRBD1. The CDR3 extends over 17 amino acids. Germline CDR1 reads GTSNPN; CDR2 reads SVGIG (reference sequence). Trimming took 2 bases from V and 1 from J; bases not matched to a gene: 12. CDR3 coding DNA: TGTGCCTGGAGTTACTTCGGACAGGGAGGTTCGAACACTGAAGCTTTCTTT. Translated, it gives CAWSYFGQGGSNTEAFF.

The chain is built from TRBV6-1 and TRBJ2-1; TRBD1 matches at 7 bases. The ends lost 1 base at V and 8 bases at J; junction bases unmatched: 8. Looked up from germline, CDR1 is MNHNS and CDR2 is SASEGT. CDR3 length: 15 residues. The CDR3 loop reads CASSEENRGYDEQFF. In nucleotides, the CDR3 is TGTGCCAGCAGTGAAGAAAACAGGGGATACGATGAGCAGTTCTTC.

This chain links TRBV3-1 (or the pseudogene TRBV3-2) with TRBJ2-3, with D uncertain. Germline CDR1 LGHDT, CDR2 YNNKEL (reference sequence). The CDR3 consists of 15 residues. Trimming took off 1 base at V and 2 bases at J, with 10 bases between the two ends. The CDR3 region has the DNA TGTGCCAGCAGCCAAGTCGACTTCCCCACAGATACGCAGTATTTT. Amino acid sequence: CASSQVDFPTDTQYF.

The genes are TRBV10-3 and TRBJ1-1; D perhaps matches TRBD1 (5 bases). The CDR3 is made up of 13 amino acids. Trimming pared 4 bases from V and 1 base from J, leaving 7 bases between. In germline, CDR1 is ENHRY, CDR2 SYGVKD. In nucleotides, the CDR3 is TGTGCCATCAGTGTGGGGGAGAACACTGAAGCTTTCTTT. This codes for CAISVGENTEAFF.

By frequency in the sample, this clone is medium-sized. This chain connects TRBV9 to TRBJ1-4; the match to TRBD1 covers 7 bases. Germline V gene sequence: CDR1 SGDLS, CDR2 YYNGEE. This CDR3 has 15 amino acids. After removal of 0 bases from V and 8 bases from J, the junction contained 7 bases not matched to a gene. The CDR3 spells CASSVADREVEKLFF. In DNA form, the CDR3 reads TGTGCCAGCAGCGTAGCTGACAGGGAGGTAGAAAAACTGTTTTTT.

The chain couples TRBV6-1 to TRBJ2-5; the D is unclear. Per germline, CDR1 MNHNS and CDR2 SASEGT. V was cut by 1 base and J by 2 bases, with 11 bases left in between. The CDR3 has 15 amino acids. This chain's CDR3 is CASSEVRRRQETQYF. The CDR3 nucleotides are TGTGCCAGCAGTGAAGTCAGGCGTCGGCAAGAGACCCAGTACTTC.

The CDR3: CSVAGWGEKLFF. CDR3 in DNA: TGCAGCGTTGCGGGGTGGGGTGAAAAACTGTTTTTT. The chain has TRBV29-1 and TRBJ1-4, with D unresolved. Germline V gene lookup returns CDR1 SQVTM and CDR2 ANQGSEA. This CDR3 spans 12 amino acids. Trimming stripped 4 bases from V and 7 bases from J, with 10 bases between.

This sequence joins TRBV6-5 and TRBJ2-7; D gene uncertain. V shed 0 bases and J shed 3 bases, with 15 bases lying between them. The CDR3 extends over 16 amino acids. Germline-derived CDR1 and CDR2 are MNHEY and SVGAGI. In DNA, the CDR3 is TGTGCCAGCAGTTACTCGATCATAAGCACTATCTACGAGCAGTACTTC. It is translated as CASSYSIISTIYEQYF.

This chain uses TRBV6-5 with TRBJ2-3, with 7 positions matching TRBD2. J was trimmed by 2 bases and V by 2 bases; bases with no gene match: 4. This CDR3 spans 15 amino acids. CDR1 and CDR2 from the germline V gene are MNHEY and SVGAGI. In nucleotides, the CDR3 is TGTGCCAGCAGTTACGGGCGGGGGTACACAGATACGCAGTATTTT. It specifies CASSYGRGYTDTQYF.

The chain links TRBV5-4 to TRBJ2-6; D is tentatively TRBD1 or TRBD2 (5 bases each). Between the trimmed V and J ends, which lost 0 bases and 4 bases, there was a span of 8 bases. There are 15 residues in the CDR3. CDR1 is SGHNT and CDR2 is YYREEE in the germline V gene (reference sequence). In DNA form, the CDR3 reads TGTGCCAGCAGCTTGGGGGGGTCAGGGGCCAACGTCCTGACTTTC. Encoded protein: CASSLGGSGANVLTF.

The gene calls are TRBV27 and TRBJ1-5; maybe TRBD1 (6 bases). V lost 4 bases and J 0 bases, leaving 16 bases between the germline ends. The CDR3 is made up of 17 amino acids. The germline V gene has CDR1 MNHEY and CDR2 SMNVEV (reference sequence). CDR3 loop: CASSSRGSLYSNQPQHF. CDR3 sequence (DNA): TGTGCCAGCAGTTCCAGGGGATCCCTTTATAGCAATCAGCCCCAGCATTTT.

CDR3 nucleotides: TGCGCCAGCAGCTCGGGACAGGGTATCGGGGAGCTGTTTTTT. Its translation: CASSSGQGIGELFF. V and J are TRBV5-1 and TRBJ2-2; 9 positions agree with TRBD1. CDR1 and CDR2 from the germline V gene are SGHRS and YFSETQ. The V segment lost 3 bases and the J segment 7 bases; nucleotides outside the gene matches: 4. This CDR3 region has 14 residues. The full variable domain, in which reference TRBV5-1 and TRBJ2-2 provide the parts outside the CDR3, is KAGVTQTPRYLIKTRGQQVTLSCSPISGHRSVSWYQQTPGQGLQFLFEYFSETQRNKGNFPGRFSGRQFSNSRSEMNVSTLELGDSALYLCASSSGQGIGELFFGEGSRLTVL.

The chain is built from TRBV6-1 and TRBJ1-5, with D possibly TRBD1 on 6 matching bases. This CDR3 is 15 amino acids long. The germline V and J ends were trimmed by 7 bases and 2 bases, with 15 bases remaining between them. Germline V CDR1 and CDR2: MNHNS, SASEGT. In nucleotides, the CDR3 is TGTGCCAGCACCAAGTCAGGGGACGGCAATCAGCCCCAGCATTTT. It is translated as CASTKSGDGNQPQHF.